This TCR beta chain was obtained from a study of CD8+ T cells in alopecia areata. Study-wide results and limits: The study found higher clonality in lesional than normal scalp, especially in alopecia totalis/universalis.

Deletions cut 4 bases from V and 0 bases from J, with 12 bases between. Germline CDR1 and CDR2: SQVTM and ANQGSEA. The CDR3 extends over 15 amino acids. Once RNA had been extracted, it was reverse transcribed into cDNA to act as the sequencing template. TCRdb's copy holds only in-frame clones and misses some; the assay was immunoSEQ multiplex PCR. The sample lists about 110,000 clones, over 55% occurring once. This clone was counted between two and nine times. The antigen is undetermined. The same CDR3 also results from other DNA sequences found in this sample. This rearrangement joins TRBV29-1 to TRBJ2-2, with TRBD1 as a possible D gene (5 bases). The clonotype was recovered from a human donor with alopecia areata. Sequencing used NKG2D-low CD8+ T cells sorted from blood. CDR3 bases: TGCAGCGTTGGATGGGGCCAGCCGAACACCGGGGAGCTGTTTTTT. It yields the protein CSVGWGQPNTGELFF.